One T cell receptor (beta chain) is described in this entry. Its antigen remains unidentified. These data come from a study of immune evolution from preneoplasia to lung adenocarcinoma. Some clones are missing from TCRdb's copy, which holds only in-frame ones; the method was immunoSEQ multiplex PCR. The sample shows about 11,000 clones, 70% to 90% of them seen only once. The CDR3 contains 14 residues. V trimming: 6 bases; J trimming: 6 bases; junction bases outside the gene matches: 6. Germline CDR1 reads MNHEY; CDR2 reads SMNVEV (reference sequence). Study conclusions and caveats: Normal lung had the highest top T cell clone frequencies.

Patients had resection in Japan or China between the mid-2010s and the late 2010s. Each case's diagnosis was confirmed by two pathologists on H&E. Nucleic acids came from premalignant or tumor cells enriched by macro-dissection. The clonotype comes from a person aged 65-85 years with invasive lung adenocarcinoma. The chain uses TRBV27 and TRBJ2-5, with 11 bases aligning to TRBD1. Sequencing input: FFPE invasive lung adenocarcinoma tissue. The CDR3 DNA is TGTGCCAGCAGACCCGGGACAGGGGGGCAGACCCAGTACTTC. Protein: CASRPGTGGQTQYF.